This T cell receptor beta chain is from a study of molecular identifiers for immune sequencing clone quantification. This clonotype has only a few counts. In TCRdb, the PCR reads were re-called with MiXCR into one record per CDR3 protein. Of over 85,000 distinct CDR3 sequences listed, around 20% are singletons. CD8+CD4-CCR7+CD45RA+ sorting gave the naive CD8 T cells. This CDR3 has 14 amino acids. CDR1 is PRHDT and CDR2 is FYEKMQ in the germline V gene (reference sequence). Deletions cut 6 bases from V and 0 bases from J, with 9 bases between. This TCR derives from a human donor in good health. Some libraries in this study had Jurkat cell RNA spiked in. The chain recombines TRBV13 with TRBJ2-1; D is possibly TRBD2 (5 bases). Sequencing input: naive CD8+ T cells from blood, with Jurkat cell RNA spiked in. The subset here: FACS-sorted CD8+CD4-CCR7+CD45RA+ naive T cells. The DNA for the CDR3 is TGTGCCAGCAGGGTGGGGAGCTCCTACAATGAGCAGTTCTTC. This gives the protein CASRVGSSYNEQFF.